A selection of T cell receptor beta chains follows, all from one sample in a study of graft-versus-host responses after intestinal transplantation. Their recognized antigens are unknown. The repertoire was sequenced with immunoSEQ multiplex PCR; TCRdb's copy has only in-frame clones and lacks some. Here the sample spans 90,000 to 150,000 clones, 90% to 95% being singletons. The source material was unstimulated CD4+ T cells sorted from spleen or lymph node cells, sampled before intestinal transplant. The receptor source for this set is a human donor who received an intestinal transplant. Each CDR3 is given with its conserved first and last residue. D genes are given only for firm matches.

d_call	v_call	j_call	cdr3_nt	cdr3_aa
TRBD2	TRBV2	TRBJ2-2	TGTGCCAGGAGTCGCCGTCGGGAGGGTTCTCCCGGGGAGCTGTTTTTT	CARSRRREGSPGELFF
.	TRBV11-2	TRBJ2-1	TGTGCCAGCAGCTTAGGTCTAGCCGGCAATGAGCAGTTCTTC	CASSLGLAGNEQFF
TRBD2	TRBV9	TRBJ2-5	TGTGCCAGCAGCACCCGGACTAGCCCAGAGACCCAGTACTTC	CASSTRTSPETQYF
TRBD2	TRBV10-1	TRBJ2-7	TGCGCCAGCAGTGAGTCGAGGGCTAGCGGCCTCTACGAGCAGTACTTC	CASSESRASGLYEQYF
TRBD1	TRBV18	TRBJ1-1	TGTGCCAGCTCACCACCGGGACAGGGTATGAACACTGAAGCTTTCTTT	CASSPPGQGMNTEAFF
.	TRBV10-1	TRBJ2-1	TGCGCCAGCAGTGTCGATTCTGGGGGTGAGCAGTTCTTC	CASSVDSGGEQFF
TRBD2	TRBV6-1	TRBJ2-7	TGTGCCAGCAAGAGGGATAGCGGGGGTTACGAGCAGTACTTC	CASKRDSGGYEQYF
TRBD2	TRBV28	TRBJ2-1	TGTGCCAGCTTTGCCGTGCTACTAGCGGGAGGGAGTGAGCAGTTCTTC	CASFAVLLAGGSEQFF
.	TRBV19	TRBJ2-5	TGTGCCAGTAGTAATTACAGGGGAGGCATAAGAGAGACCCAGTACTTC	CASSNYRGGIRETQYF
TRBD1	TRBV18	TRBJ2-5	TGTGCCAGCTCCCGACAGGGGGGAGAGACCCAGTACTTC	CASSRQGGETQYF
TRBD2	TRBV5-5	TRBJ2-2	TGTGCCAGCAGCCCTCTAGCGGGAGGGGGCACCGGGGAGCTGTTTTTT	CASSPLAGGGTGELFF
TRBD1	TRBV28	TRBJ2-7	TGTGCCAGCAGTTTAAGACAGGGGATCGCCTACGAGCAGTACTTC	CASSLRQGIAYEQYF
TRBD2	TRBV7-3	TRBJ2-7	TGTGCCAGCAGCACCACTAGCGGGTCCCCGCAGTACTTC	CASSTTSGSPQYF
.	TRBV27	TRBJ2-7	TGTGCCAGCAGTTTGGGGCACGAGCAGTACTTC	CASSLGHEQYF
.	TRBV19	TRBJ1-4	TGTGCCAGTAGTATCAGGGGCCTTGCAACTAATGAAAAACTGTTTTTT	CASSIRGLATNEKLFF
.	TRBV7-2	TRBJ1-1	TGTGCCAGCAGCCCTAGACGGAAAACTGAAGCTTTCTTT	CASSPRRKTEAFF
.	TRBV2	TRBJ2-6	TGTGCCAGCAGTCAGGACTCTGGGGCCAACGTCCTGACTTTC	CASSQDSGANVLTF
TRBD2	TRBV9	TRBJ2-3	TGTGCCAGCAGCTTCGGGGGGGGACATACCACAGATACGCAGTATTTT	CASSFGGGHTTDTQYF
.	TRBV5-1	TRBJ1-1	TGCGCCAGCAGCCTCTCGTCCGCCAACACTGAAGCTTTCTTT	CASSLSSANTEAFF
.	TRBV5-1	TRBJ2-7	TGCGCCAGCAGCTTGGCGGAGGTTGGCGACGAGCAGTACTTC	CASSLAEVGDEQYF